The sequence of this T cell receptor (beta chain) was determined in a study of blood T cell repertoires in COVID-19 (dated by TCRdb to about 2020). With respect to the entire study: Samples covering the acute and convalescent phases of COVID-19 were provided by collaborators in the United States, Italy and Spain. The material from the prospective study consisted of cDNA or gDNA derived from T cells, B-cell-depleted T cells, or PBMCs. The dataset comprised deeply sampled blood TCRbeta repertoires from subjects exposed to, actively infected with, or recovered from COVID-19. A freely available public database, intended as a resource for researchers studying the immune response to SARS-CoV-2, is where the repertoires were released. Samples came from the ongoing ImmuneRACE study (first 160 participants) plus 1,254 subjects from 6 global collaborators. A de-identified subject ID, COVID-19 status, age in years and sex were almost always included in the sample metadata. Where HLA class I and class II types were available, the types were taken from metadata supplied by the sample provider, not from assay-based typing. General study outcomes and caveats: How much clinical and demographic metadata was included differed by source and by participant, and the metadata was provided uncurated.

A second Seattle source provided samples from volunteer blood donors who had recovered from COVID-19. Whole blood was collected in K2EDTA tubes by collaborating institutions according to the institutions' own protocols. For TCRbeta analysis, collaborators shipped samples as frozen whole blood, isolated PBMCs, or DNA extracted from either of those sample types. The CDR3 covers 13 residues, taking in both the cysteine and the phenylalanine. Just CDR3 DNA is preserved here, 39 bases in frame from base 1. Trimming removed 2 bases from V and 1 base from J, leaving 3 bases between the germline ends. From the germline V gene, CDR1 is MNHNS and CDR2 is SASEGT. On this clone: Its binding antigen is unknown. Base-call qualities are not available, and no considerably larger clone is one nucleotide away. The sample contains more than one DNA sequence encoding this CDR3.

TCRbeta CDR3 regions were amplified from genomic DNA using the immunoSEQ Assay, a bias-controlled multiplex PCR. Per the original workflow: The number of nucleated cells in each sample was estimated by amplification of reference gene primers within the assay. Sequence reads were collapsed and filtered to measure the absolute abundance of every unique TCRbeta CDR3 rearrangement. For each sample, productive Simpson clonality was calculated as the square root of Simpson's diversity index across productive rearrangements. Held by TCRdb, this immuneACCESS table contains in-frame sequences only and omits some clones. Under half of the omission traces to an unresolved V gene where checked; the cause of the rest is unknown. V, J and clone size derive from that table, while D and trimming were established from the DNA sequence. The table for this sample lists about 250,000 clones; about 89% of them were counted only once. Under 2% of the sample rests with the top ten.

Recombination joined TRBV6-1 with TRBJ1-5; no D gene can be assigned with confidence. This TCR came from a woman in her sixties who had recovered from COVID-19. Sequenced: peripheral blood. CDR3 protein: CASSEQSNQPQHF. The nucleotide sequence is TGTGCCAGCAGTGAACAAAGCAATCAGCCCCAGCATTTT.